A selection of T cell receptor beta chains follows, all from one sample in a study of cytomegalovirus exposure and HLA in healthy donors. Data came from immunoSEQ multiplex PCR; TCRdb stores just in-frame clones and leaves some out. This table has about 56,000 clones, 90% to 96% appearing once. Material for sequencing was PBMCs. Every receptor here comes from a young woman in good health and CMV-seronegative. The CDR3 runs from the conserved cysteine through the conserved F or W. D genes are given only for firm matches. Where a row states a size, it is once, few, many or the class of an expanded clone; other rows omit it.

J gene,D gene,V gene,clone size,CDR3 protein,CDR3 DNA
TRBJ1-5,.,TRBV18,.,CASSMGASSNQPQHF,TGTGCCAGCTCCATGGGGGCGTCTAGCAATCAGCCCCAGCATTTT
TRBJ2-1,.,TRBV19,.,CASSIVGHRNEQFF,TGTGCCAGTAGTATAGTAGGACACCGAAATGAGCAGTTCTTC
TRBJ1-1,.,TRBV29-1,.,CSVADNEAFF,TGCAGCGTCGCAGACAATGAAGCTTTCTTT
TRBJ2-3,.,TRBV5-4,.,CASSPSTDTQYF,TGTGCCAGCAGCCCGAGCACAGATACGCAGTATTTT
TRBJ2-5,TRBD2,TRBV9,.,CASSVGGGMEETQYF,TGTGCCAGCAGCGTAGGGGGGGGGATGGAAGAGACCCAGTACTTC
TRBJ2-7,TRBD1,TRBV25-1,.,CASRPSGTGGEQYF,TGTGCCAGCAGGCCCTCCGGGACAGGGGGCGAGCAGTACTTC
TRBJ2-7,.,TRBV9,.,CASSATGTQHYEQYF,TGTGCCAGCAGCGCCACCGGGACACAACACTACGAGCAGTACTTC
TRBJ1-1,.,TRBV18,.,CASSPPRGGWDTEAFF,TGTGCCAGCTCACCCCCGAGGGGGGGCTGGGACACTGAAGCTTTCTTT
TRBJ2-5,TRBD2,TRBV29-1,.,CSVAGGDQETQYF,TGCAGCGTTGCCGGGGGGGACCAAGAGACCCAGTACTTC
TRBJ2-1,TRBD2,TRBV7-3,.,CASSLVPPGLAGTGSSGEQFF,TGTGCCAGCAGCTTGGTCCCTCCGGGACTAGCGGGAACAGGGTCGTCGGGTGAGCAGTTCTTC
TRBJ1-2,.,TRBV6-4,.,CASSDSEVPFGGYTF,TGTGCCAGCAGTGACTCAGAGGTCCCCTTTGGGGGCTACACCTTC
TRBJ2-2,.,TRBV6-1,.,CASSVSFGELFF,TGTGCCAGCAGTGTTTCGTTCGGGGAGCTGTTTTTT
TRBJ1-4,TRBD1,TRBV7-9,.,CASSPAGQANEKLFF,TGTGCCAGCAGCCCGGCGGGACAGGCTAATGAAAAACTGTTTTTT
TRBJ1-5,.,TRBV4-3,.,CASSQGRRDQPQHF,TGCGCCAGCAGCCAAGGAAGGCGGGATCAGCCCCAGCATTTT
TRBJ1-2,.,TRBV6-5,once,CASSYSTETGGYTF,TGTGCCAGCAGTTACTCGACAGAAACGGGTGGCTACACCTTC
TRBJ1-1,TRBD1,TRBV15,.,CATSRDRVENTEAFF,TGTGCCACCAGCAGGGACAGGGTCGAGAACACTGAAGCTTTCTTT
TRBJ1-4,TRBD1,TRBV11-3,once,CASSLLPQGGTNEKLFF,TGTGCCAGCAGCTTACTCCCGCAGGGGGGAACTAATGAAAAACTGTTTTTT
TRBJ2-3,.,TRBV18,once,CASSPVSSGGGTDTQYF,TGTGCCAGCTCACCAGTCAGTTCCGGGGGAGGTACAGATACGCAGTATTTT
TRBJ2-5,TRBD2,TRBV9,.,CASSQGASGGRGETQYF,TGTGCCAGCAGCCAAGGGGCTAGCGGGGGGAGGGGGGAGACCCAGTACTTC
TRBJ2-3,.,TRBV5-4,once,CASSPQTSLGTDTQYF,TGTGCCAGCAGCCCCCAGACTTCCCTAGGCACAGATACGCAGTATTTT
TRBJ2-7,TRBD2,TRBV28,.,CASSFGSSGRRYEQYF,TGTGCCAGCAGTTTTGGGTCTAGCGGGAGGCGATACGAGCAGTACTTC
TRBJ2-3,.,TRBV5-4,.,CASSTRGTDTQYF,TGTGCCAGCAGCACCCGGGGCACAGATACGCAGTATTTT
TRBJ1-4,.,TRBV30,.,CAWSVQRGATEKLFF,TGTGCCTGGAGTGTACAGCGGGGGGCGACAGAAAAACTGTTTTTT
TRBJ1-1,.,TRBV9,once,CASSVEGGARTEAFF,TGTGCCAGCAGCGTAGAAGGGGGGGCGCGTACTGAAGCTTTCTTT
TRBJ2-5,.,TRBV2,.,CASSEGGRAPFQETQYF,TGTGCCAGCAGCGAAGGGGGGAGGGCCCCGTTCCAAGAGACCCAGTACTTC
TRBJ1-4,.,TRBV13,.,CASSYQGFEKLFF,TGTGCCAGCAGCTACCAGGGTTTCGAAAAACTGTTTTTT
TRBJ2-1,TRBD2,TRBV11-2,.,CASSLAGGFNEQFF,TGTGCCAGCAGCTTGGCGGGGGGGTTTAATGAGCAGTTCTTC
TRBJ2-7,TRBD2,TRBV28,.,CASSSVTSGKGYEQYF,TGTGCCAGCAGTTCGGTGACTAGCGGGAAGGGATACGAGCAGTACTTC
TRBJ1-3,.,TRBV5-4,.,CASSRDTNSGNTIYF,TGTGCCAGCAGCAGGGACACCAACTCTGGAAACACCATATATTTT
TRBJ2-1,TRBD1,TRBV7-3,.,CASSSTGTYNEQFF,TGTGCCAGCAGCTCGACAGGGACCTACAATGAGCAGTTCTTC
TRBJ2-7,TRBD2,TRBV7-8,.,CASSLAYGREAYF,TGTGCCAGCAGCTTAGCATACGGGAGGGAGGCGTACTTC
TRBJ1-3,.,TRBV18,.,CASSPPAGNTIYF,TGTGCCAGCTCACCACCAGCCGGAAACACCATATATTTT
TRBJ1-3,.,TRBV18,.,CASSPPSVGNTIYF,TGTGCCAGCTCACCACCCTCAGTCGGAAACACCATATATTTT
TRBJ1-4,.,TRBV6-5,.,CASSFGAGGGEKLFF,TGTGCCAGCAGTTTTGGGGCGGGGGGTGGTGAAAAACTGTTTTTT
TRBJ2-7,TRBD2,TRBV4-1,.,CASSQEYGGRTPSRSYEQYF,TGCGCCAGCAGCCAAGAGTACGGCGGGAGAACCCCCTCACGTTCCTACGAGCAGTACTTC
TRBJ1-2,.,TRBV5-8,.,CASSLRRGHGYTF,TGTGCCAGCAGCTTGCGCAGGGGTCATGGCTACACCTTC
TRBJ1-1,.,TRBV29-1,.,CSVGAPGGANTEAFF,TGCAGCGTTGGGGCCCCCGGGGGGGCGAACACTGAAGCTTTCTTT
TRBJ1-4,.,TRBV28,.,CASSLNRPEKLFF,TGTGCCAGCAGTTTGAACAGACCCGAAAAACTGTTTTTT
TRBJ2-3,.,TRBV6-4,.,CASSVERRDTQYF,TGTGCCAGCAGTGTGGAGCGGAGGGATACGCAGTATTTT
TRBJ2-7,.,TRBV9,.,CASSPGSDYEQYF,TGTGCCAGCAGCCCAGGGTCCGACTACGAGCAGTACTTC
TRBJ2-1,TRBD1,TRBV5-1,.,CASSPGPQGVTYNEQFF,TGCGCCAGCAGCCCAGGACCACAGGGGGTTACCTACAATGAGCAGTTCTTC
TRBJ1-3,.,TRBV10-3,.,CAISGGGPGNTIYF,TGTGCCATCAGTGGGGGGGGGCCTGGAAACACCATATATTTT
TRBJ1-3,.,TRBV9,.,CASSPGAYSGNTIYF,TGTGCCAGCAGCCCAGGGGCCTACTCTGGAAACACCATATATTTT
TRBJ1-4,.,TRBV5-4,.,CASNLGGSTNEKLFF,TGTGCCAGCAACCTAGGGGGTTCAACTAATGAAAAACTGTTTTTT
TRBJ1-2,TRBD1,TRBV18,.,CASSPLDRGLYGYTF,TGTGCCAGCTCACCACTGGACAGGGGGCTCTATGGCTACACCTTC
TRBJ2-2,.,TRBV6-6,once,CASIQGSDAGELFF,TGTGCCAGCATCCAGGGGAGTGACGCCGGGGAGCTGTTTTTT
TRBJ2-2,TRBD1,TRBV23-1,.,CASTSRRDRGNTGELFF,TGCGCCAGCACCTCCCGCCGGGACAGGGGCAACACCGGGGAGCTGTTTTTT
TRBJ2-3,TRBD1,TRBV5-8,once,CASTRQDRPITDTQYF,TGTGCCAGCACCCGGCAGGACAGGCCAATCACAGATACGCAGTATTTT